One and the same sample provided the 26 T cell receptor beta chains below, sequenced in a study of shared clonotypes between healthy human individuals (dated by TCRdb to about 2020). The method behind the library was the immunoSEQ multiplex PCR assay. The clones in this table, taken by TCRdb from immuneACCESS, are in-frame only. Not every clone is retained; where verified, under half of the shortfall comes from an unresolved V gene, and the cause of the rest is unknown. Across this sample there are roughly 520,000 clones, with about 96% seen only once. The biggest ten clones account for about 0.059% of the sample. The sample consisted of naive CD4+ T cells sorted from blood. In light of the paper, this sample's cell subset or site label describes: CD45RA+ positively selected. The receptors come from a woman aged 25 to 45 in good health.

The V gene is TRBV7-8, the J gene TRBJ1-5; D unresolved. The CDR3 is 14 residues long. Trimming shortened V by 1 base and J by 2 bases, and 6 bases separated the two germline ends. Germline V gives CDR1 SGHVS, CDR2 FQNEAQ. CDR3 nucleotides: TGTGCCAGCAGCTTAGACCGGCGCAATCAGCCCCAGCATTTT. Translation: CASSLDRRNQPQHF.

This clone appeared once. V usage is TRBV10-3 and J usage is TRBJ2-7; D possibly corresponds to TRBD2 (6 bases). The germline V gene encodes CDR1 ENHRY and CDR2 SYGVKD. This CDR3 is 16 amino acids long. V lost 0 bases, J lost 5 bases, and 17 bases lay in between. The CDR3 bases are TGTGCCATCAGTGAGTCGGAGGGCCTTGGTGGAAACGAGCAGTACTTC. It translates to CAISESEGLGGNEQYF.

As for this clone: Additional DNA sequences in this sample encode the identical CDR3. The rearrangement links TRBV5-1 to TRBJ2-7; TRBD1 agrees at 8 bases. CDR1 is SGHRS, CDR2 YFSETQ, per germline. There are 14 residues in the CDR3. The V and J ends lost 3 bases and 2 bases, in that order; junction bases with no gene match: 4. CDR3 loop: CASSSGQGAYEQYF. The CDR3 bases are TGCGCCAGCAGCTCTGGACAGGGAGCCTACGAGCAGTACTTC.

The chain uses TRBV5-1 and TRBJ1-1; D uncertain. Trimming took 4 bases from V and 8 from J, leaving 18 bases between them. Per germline, CDR1 SGHRS and CDR2 YFSETQ. The CDR3 contains 14 residues. CDR3 protein: CASSPFAGGIEAFF. CDR3 bases: TGCGCCAGCAGCCCCTTTGCGGGAGGGATCGAAGCTTTCTTT.

The chain couples TRBV28 to TRBJ2-1, with a possible D match to TRBD2 (7 bases). Germline CDR1 reads MDHEN; CDR2 reads SYDVKM. The length of the CDR3 is 16 residues. Trimming stripped 6 bases from V and 1 base from J, with 16 bases between. The CDR3 sequence: CASRFLGGASYNEQFF. The CDR3 DNA follows: TGTGCCAGCAGGTTCCTTGGGGGGGCGTCCTACAATGAGCAGTTCTTC.

In regard to this clone: Other DNA sequences in the same sample also yield this CDR3. The chain couples TRBV20-1 to TRBJ2-7; D not certain. The germline gives CDR1 DFQATT, CDR2 SNEGSKA (reference sequence). V shed 3 bases and J shed 2 bases, with 2 bases lying between them. The CDR3 sequence is 10 residues long. CDR3 DNA: TGCAGTGCTAGCCCCTACGAGCAGTACTTC. This sequence encodes CSASPYEQYF.

Note on this clone: The same CDR3 can be traced to other DNA sequences in this sample. The chain links TRBV30 to TRBJ1-3; D is undetermined. Germline assignment: CDR1 GTSNPN and CDR2 SVGIG (reference sequence). The CDR3 covers 14 residues. Trimming removed 0 bases at V and 3 bases at J, with 9 bases between. The CDR3 is CAWSVLGLGNTIYF. CDR3 nucleotide sequence: TGTGCCTGGAGTGTACTTGGTCTTGGAAACACCATATATTTT.

This clone was counted a single time. This sequence joins TRBV28 and TRBJ1-3; no definite D call. The length of the CDR3 is 13 residues. Trimming removed 10 bases at V and 4 bases at J, with 14 bases between. CDR1 and CDR2 from the germline V gene are MDHEN and SYDVKM. The CDR3: CATTPPPGNTIYF. The CDR3 DNA reads as TGTGCCACCACCCCGCCCCCCGGAAACACCATATATTTT.

The chain recombines TRBV30 with TRBJ1-2, with D uncertain. The CDR3 totals 14 residues. The germline gives CDR1 GTSNPN, CDR2 SVGIG (reference sequence). V gave up 3 bases and J gave up 7 bases, with 18 bases separating them. CDR3 sequence reads: CAWSPGPRGRGYTF. The CDR3 bases are TGTGCCTGGAGCCCAGGCCCAAGAGGACGTGGCTACACCTTC. Complete variable domain (other parts from reference TRBV30 and TRBJ1-2): SQTIHQWPATLVQPVGSPLSLECTVEGTSNPNLYWYRQAAGRGLQLLFYSVGIGQISSEVPQNLSASRPQDRQFILSSKKLLLSDSGFYLCAWSPGPRGRGYTFGSGTRLTVV.

This clone appeared once. The rearrangement joins TRBV11-2 to TRBJ1-1; perhaps TRBD1 as D (5 bases). There are 16 residues in the CDR3. The germline V gene has CDR1 SGHAT and CDR2 FQNNGV. Trimming cost V 0 bases and J 4 bases, with 15 bases left between them. CDR3 bases: TGTGCCAGCAGCTTAGATCTTGCCCGAGGGGCCACTGAAGCTTTCTTT. This codes for CASSLDLARGATEAFF.

This chain joins TRBV6-6 and TRBJ2-1, with a tentative D call TRBD1 (6 bases). The CDR3 loop spans 14 amino acids. Germline V CDR1 and CDR2: MNHNY, SVGAGI (reference sequence). Trimming pared 5 bases from V and 6 bases from J, leaving 14 bases between. The DNA of the CDR3 is TGTGCCAGCAGTAATACAGGGAAAGGCAATGAGCAGTTCTTC. It yields the protein CASSNTGKGNEQFF.

J is TRBJ1-1 and V is TRBV5-8; D might be TRBD1 (5 bases). Germline V gene data show CDR1 as SGHTS and CDR2 as YDEGEE. Trimming took 4 bases from V and 12 from J, leaving 19 bases between them. The CDR3 has 13 amino acids. CDR3 coding DNA: TGTGCCAGCAGCATAACGCCGGGACTTGGTCCTTTCTTT. Translated, it gives CASSITPGLGPFF.

The rearrangement uses TRBV6-7 and TRBJ2-1, with D perhaps matching TRBD1 (6 bases). TRBV6-7 is an ORF, with its function uncertain. The CDR3 has 16 residues. Trimming left V 0 bases short and J 2 bases short, with 11 bases between. The DNA of the CDR3 is TGTGCCAGCAGTTACTCAAGTGGGGGCACCTACAATGAGCAGTTCTTC. Protein product: CASSYSSGGTYNEQFF.

The chain links TRBV6-5 to TRBJ2-6, with D unresolved. Per germline, CDR1 MNHEY and CDR2 SVGAGI. V dropped 7 bases and J dropped 0 bases, with 7 bases sitting between them. The CDR3 spans 14 residues. The CDR3: CASTSGSGANVLTF. The CDR3 coding sequence is TGTGCCAGCACCTCCGGCTCTGGGGCCAACGTCCTGACTTTC.

The chain combines TRBV7-3 with TRBJ2-3; D unresolved. This CDR3 comprises 15 residues. Deletions cut 5 bases from V and 5 bases from J, with 17 bases between. CDR1 is SGHTA, CDR2 FQGTGA, per germline. This CDR3 reads CASSIRRGARDTQYF. In nucleotides, the CDR3 is TGTGCCAGCAGCATTCGACGCGGAGCGAGAGATACGCAGTATTTT.

CDR3 bases: TGTGCCAGCAGCTTAGGCCCGGCGGCGGGAGGAGGGGACAATGAGCAGTTCTTC. It translates to CASSLGPAAGGGDNEQFF. The J gene is TRBJ2-1, the V gene TRBV7-3; 8 bases are a match to TRBD2. Looked up from germline, CDR1 is SGHTA and CDR2 is FQGTGA. V was pared by 2 bases and J by 5 bases, with 14 bases of the junction left unmatched. The CDR3 runs 18 residues.

V usage is TRBV27 and J usage is TRBJ2-6; TRBD1 aligns across 8 bases. V lost 4 bases to trimming and J lost 0 bases; unmatched junction nucleotides: 5. The CDR3 extends over 17 amino acids. Per germline, CDR1 MNHEY and CDR2 SMNVEV (reference sequence). The CDR3 loop is CASSSGGHFSGANVLTF. In DNA, the CDR3 is TGTGCCAGCAGTTCAGGGGGCCACTTCTCTGGGGCCAACGTCCTGACTTTC.

The chain has TRBV5-1 and TRBJ1-1; D might be TRBD1 (5 bases). Germline values: CDR1 SGHRS, CDR2 YFSETQ. There are 13 residues in the CDR3. V gave up 4 bases and J gave up 6 bases, with 13 bases separating them. The chain's CDR3 is CASSLGVHAEAFF. For the CDR3, the DNA is TGCGCCAGCAGCCTGGGGGTGCACGCTGAAGCTTTCTTT.

The V gene is TRBV7-9, the J gene TRBJ2-6; D remains unclear. Germline V lookup: CDR1 SEHNR, CDR2 FQNEAQ (reference sequence). Trimming took 1 base from V and 4 from J, leaving 8 bases between them. This CDR3 has 15 residues. CDR3 DNA sequence: TGTGCCAGCAGCTTAGAACTCGGAGGGGCCAACGTCCTGACTTTC. This translates into CASSLELGGANVLTF.

The gene calls are TRBV5-4 and TRBJ2-5, with 12 positions matching TRBD2. The V and J ends lost 1 base and 6 bases, in that order; junction bases with no gene match: 4. The CDR3 loop spans 15 amino acids. Germline V CDR1 and CDR2: SGHNT, YYREEE (reference sequence). The DNA for the CDR3 is TGTGCCAGCAGCTTGTCTAGCGGGAGGGGAAAGACCCAGTACTTC. Translated, it gives CASSLSSGRGKTQYF.

The chain uses TRBV28 and TRBJ1-1, with D unclear. Trimming shortened V by 3 bases and J by 0 bases, and 14 bases separated the two germline ends. Per germline, CDR1 MDHEN and CDR2 SYDVKM. This CDR3 spans 16 amino acids. The CDR3 DNA is TGTGCCAGCAGTTTCATGTGGATGGGCTTGAACACTGAAGCTTTCTTT. Protein sequence: CASSFMWMGLNTEAFF. Full variable domain (rest looked up from reference TRBV28 and TRBJ1-1): DVKVTQSSRYLVKRTGEKVFLECVQDMDHENMFWYRQDPGLGLRLIYFSYDVKMKEKGDIPEGYSVSREKKERFSLILESASTNQTSMYLCASSFMWMGLNTEAFFGQGTRLTVV.

The rearrangement uses TRBV2 and TRBJ2-1; the D is unclear. Germline CDR1 and CDR2: SNHLY and FYNNEI. Between the trimmed V and J ends, which lost 7 bases and 8 bases, there was a span of 9 bases. The CDR3 is made up of 11 amino acids. CDR3 DNA sequence: TGTGCCAGCATCGATTGGGATGAGCAGTTCTTC. It specifies CASIDWDEQFF.

The chain has TRBV28 and TRBJ1-5; unclear D gene. CDR3 length equals 12 residues. Trimming stripped 2 bases from V and 8 bases from J, with 7 bases between. Germline lookup yields CDR1 MDHEN and CDR2 SYDVKM. CDR3 amino acids: CASSLGIKPQHF. For the CDR3, the DNA is TGTGCCAGCAGTTTAGGGATTAAGCCCCAGCATTTT. The full variable domain, with the rest looked up from reference TRBV28 and TRBJ1-5, is DVKVTQSSRYLVKRTGEKVFLECVQDMDHENMFWYRQDPGLGLRLIYFSYDVKMKEKGDIPEGYSVSREKKERFSLILESASTNQTSMYLCASSLGIKPQHFGDGTRLSIL.

The V gene is TRBV28, the J gene TRBJ1-4; D call uncertain. CDR1 and CDR2 (germline): MDHEN, SYDVKM. Trimming took off 1 base at V and 7 bases at J, with 10 bases between the two ends. This CDR3 is 14 amino acids long. The CDR3 DNA sequence: TGTGCCAGCAGTTTATTTGGACGTAGTGAAAAACTGTTTTTT. Translated, it gives CASSLFGRSEKLFF.

The rearrangement joins TRBV2 to TRBJ1-3; 7 bases fit TRBD1. The ends lost 6 bases at V and 4 bases at J; junction bases unmatched: 6. The CDR3 is made up of 14 amino acids. The germline V gene encodes CDR1 SNHLY and CDR2 FYNNEI. Here the CDR3 DNA reads TGTGCCAGCAGGCCCACAGGGGCAGGAAACACCATATATTTT. It specifies CASRPTGAGNTIYF. The variable domain in full, with the rest retrieved from reference TRBV2 and TRBJ1-3, is EPEVTQTPSHQVTQMGQEVILRCVPISNHLYFYWYRQILGQKVEFLVSFYNNEISEKSEIFDDQFSVERPDGSNFTLKIRSTKLEDSAMYFCASRPTGAGNTIYFGEGSWLTVV.

V is TRBV7-2 and J is TRBJ1-5, with D hard to call. The CDR3 extends over 16 amino acids. V lost 1 base, J lost 4 bases, and 14 bases lay in between. CDR1 SGHTA and CDR2 FQGNSA come from the germline V gene. CDR3 nucleotides: TGTGCCAGCAGCTTAGATAATCCGGCAGTTAATCAGCCCCAGCATTTT. Encoded protein: CASSLDNPAVNQPQHF.